This TCR beta chain was found in a study of monozygotic twins with cystic fibrosis. This clone has only one observation. The antigen is unknown. Produced via immunoSEQ multiplex PCR; TCRdb's table is partial and in-frame only. Found here are about 14,000 clones, 95% to 99% of them singletons; the top ten hold 0.41%. The V and J ends lost 5 bases and 5 bases respectively, with 17 bases between them. CDR1 SEHNR and CDR2 FQNEAQ come from the germline V gene (reference sequence). The CDR3 is made up of 15 amino acids. General study results and limits: No link emerged between shared CDR3 counts and age, concordance or severity.

The TCR was taken from a girl under 10 years old with cystic fibrosis. The V call is TRBV7-9, the J call TRBJ2-3; D is undetermined. Sequenced sample: blood. The CDR3 nucleotides are TGTGCCAGCAGCCTGACCCAGACCACCAGAGATACGCAGTATTTT. Residues: CASSLTQTTRDTQYF. Based on the CDR3 plus reference TRBV7-9 and TRBJ2-3, the full variable domain is DTGVSQNPRHKITKRGQNVTFRCDPISEHNRLYWYRQTLGQGPEFLTYFQNEAQLEKSRLLSDRFSAERPKGSFSTLEIQRTEQGDSAMYLCASSLTQTTRDTQYFGPGTRLTVL.